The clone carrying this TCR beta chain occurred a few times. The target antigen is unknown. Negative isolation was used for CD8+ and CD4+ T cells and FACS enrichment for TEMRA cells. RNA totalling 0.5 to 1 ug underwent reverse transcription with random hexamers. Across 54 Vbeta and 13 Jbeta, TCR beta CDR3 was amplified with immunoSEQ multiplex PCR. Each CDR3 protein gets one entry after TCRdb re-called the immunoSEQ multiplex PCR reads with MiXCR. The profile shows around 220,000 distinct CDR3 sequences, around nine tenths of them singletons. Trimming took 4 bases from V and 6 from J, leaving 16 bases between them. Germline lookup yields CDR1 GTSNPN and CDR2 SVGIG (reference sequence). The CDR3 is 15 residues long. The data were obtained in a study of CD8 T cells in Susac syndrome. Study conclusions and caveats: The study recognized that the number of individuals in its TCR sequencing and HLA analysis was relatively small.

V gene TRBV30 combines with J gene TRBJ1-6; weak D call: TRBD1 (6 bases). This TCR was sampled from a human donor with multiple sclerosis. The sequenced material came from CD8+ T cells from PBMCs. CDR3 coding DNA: TGTGCCTGGACATTATTAGGGGGTAGTAATTCACCCCTCCACTTT. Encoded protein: CAWTLLGGSNSPLHF.